Below, 21 T cell receptor beta chains from the same sample are listed, as sequenced in a study of shared clonotypes between healthy human individuals. Sequenced by immunoSEQ multiplex PCR; TCRdb stores in-frame clones only, minus some. The sample contains about 480,000 clones, roughly 78% of which appear only once. The sample consisted of PBMCs. Every receptor here comes from a woman aged 35 to 49 in good health. Some clones in this sample may be carry-over from other donors' samples.

The J gene is TRBJ2-5, the V gene TRBV6-6; possible D gene TRBD2, 5 bases. This CDR3 spans 11 amino acids. Germline-derived CDR1 and CDR2 are MNHNY and SVGAGI (reference sequence). V was pared by 0 bases and J by 11 bases, with 7 bases between. CDR3 sequence: CASSYSGEQYF. CDR3 in DNA: TGTGCCAGCAGTTACTCCGGGGAGCAGTACTTC.

The chain recombines TRBV6-6 with TRBJ1-5, with D tentatively TRBD1 (6 bases). This CDR3 has 16 residues. Trimming removed 7 bases from V and 2 bases from J, with 18 bases in between. Germline assignment: CDR1 MNHNY and CDR2 SVGAGI (reference sequence). The CDR3: CASTPLQGFGNQPQHF. CDR3 DNA sequence: TGTGCCAGCACCCCTCTCCAGGGGTTTGGCAATCAGCCCCAGCATTTT.

The gene calls are TRBV7-2 and TRBJ2-3; 7 bases map to TRBD2. V trimming: 0 bases; J trimming: 1 base; junction bases outside the gene matches: 1. Germline V gives CDR1 SGHTA, CDR2 FQGNSA. CDR3 length: 15 amino acids. The CDR3 DNA follows: TGTGCCAGCAGCTTAGCGGCGGGAGGCACAGATACGCAGTATTTT. This gives the protein CASSLAAGGTDTQYF.

This chain joins TRBV2 and TRBJ2-7, with D possibly matching TRBD1 (6 bases). The CDR3 consists of 14 residues. V lost 8 bases and J lost 3, with 17 bases in between. CDR1 is SNHLY and CDR2 is FYNNEI in the germline V gene. CDR3 amino acids: CASRLGGISYEQYF. DNA of the CDR3: TGTGCCAGCCGTCTAGGGGGTATAAGCTACGAGCAGTACTTC.

This clone was observed a single time. The chain employs TRBV7-8 and TRBJ2-1; TRBD2 matches at 7 bases. This CDR3 is built from 18 residues. Trimming took 5 bases from V and 4 from J; bases not matched to a gene: 17. CDR1 and CDR2 from the germline V gene are SGHVS and FQNEAQ. The CDR3 DNA reads as TGTGCCAGCAGCCACTATCCACTAGCGCGCCGGCGATACAATGAGCAGTTCTTC. Translation gives CASSHYPLARRRYNEQFF.

The CDR3 is CASSLLGGPGDTEAFF. The CDR3 nucleotides are TGTGCCAGCAGTCTTCTTGGGGGACCGGGGGACACTGAAGCTTTCTTT. V usage is TRBV7-3 and J usage is TRBJ1-1, with D maybe TRBD1 (5 bases). V lost 6 bases and J 3 bases, leaving 20 bases between the germline ends. This CDR3 spans 16 amino acids. Germline assignment: CDR1 SGHTA and CDR2 FQGTGA.

CDR3 region: CASSQGTGRVKNIQYF. CDR3 sequence (DNA): TGTGCCAGCAGCCAGGGCACTGGACGGGTAAAAAACATTCAGTACTTC. The chain combines TRBV14 with TRBJ2-4, with D unclear. Germline CDR1 SGHDN, CDR2 FVKESK. The germline V and J ends were trimmed by 3 bases and 4 bases, with 16 bases remaining between them. There are 16 residues in the CDR3.

V gene TRBV6-6 combines with J gene TRBJ1-5; D uncertain. Germline values: CDR1 MNHNY, CDR2 SVGAGI (reference sequence). V shed 9 bases and J shed 2 bases, with 5 bases lying between them. CDR3 length: 11 residues. The CDR3 here is CASGGNQPQHF. For the CDR3, the DNA is TGTGCCAGTGGGGGCAATCAGCCCCAGCATTTT.

The rearrangement links TRBV29-1 to TRBJ2-1; possible D gene TRBD2, 5 bases. V was shortened by 6 bases and J by 9 bases, with 12 bases between the two germline ends. Germline V gives CDR1 SQVTM, CDR2 ANQGSEA. The CDR3 runs 11 residues. Written as DNA, the CDR3 is TGCAGCGTGGGTCCTAGCCGTGAGCAGTTCTTC. It is translated as CSVGPSREQFF.

As to this clone: In the same sample, other DNA sequences code for this CDR3. This chain uses TRBV29-1 with TRBJ2-1; tentative D call: TRBD2 (6 bases). Trimming took 6 bases from V and 7 from J, leaving 10 bases between them. CDR1 and CDR2 from the germline V gene are SQVTM and ANQGSEA. The CDR3 sequence is 11 residues long. The CDR3 nucleotides read TGCAGCGTCGTCCGGGGGAATGAGCAGTTCTTC. It yields the protein CSVVRGNEQFF.

The J gene is TRBJ2-1, the V gene TRBV27, with TRBD1 matching 9 bases. V lost 5 bases to trimming and J lost 7 bases; unmatched junction nucleotides: 3. The CDR3 contains 13 residues. Germline V gene data show CDR1 as MNHEY and CDR2 as SMNVEV (reference sequence). CDR3 DNA sequence: TGTGCCAGCAGTCCGGGGACAGGGAATGAGCAGTTCTTC. Amino acids: CASSPGTGNEQFF.

The rearrangement links TRBV6-6 to TRBJ2-5; D is uncertain. Per germline, CDR1 MNHNY and CDR2 SVGAGI (reference sequence). The V gene lost 0 bases and the J gene lost 5 bases, with 1 base spanning the gap. This CDR3 has 11 amino acids. The CDR3 DNA reads TGTGCCAGCAGTTACTCCGAGACCCAGTACTTC. It translates to CASSYSETQYF.

CDR3 sequence: CASSPRAPYNEQFF. CDR3 coding DNA: TGTGCCAGCAGCCCCCGGGCCCCTTACAATGAGCAGTTCTTC. V usage is TRBV9 and J usage is TRBJ2-1; D call uncertain. V was trimmed by 4 bases and J by 4 bases, leaving 12 bases between them. The CDR3 runs to 14 residues. Germline V gene data show CDR1 as SGDLS and CDR2 as YYNGEE.

This clone was picked up a small number of times. V usage is TRBV28 and J usage is TRBJ1-1; 7 bases fit TRBD1. The CDR3 is 15 residues long. CDR1 is MDHEN and CDR2 is SYDVKM in the germline V gene. Germline trimming cut 6 bases from V and 1 base from J; bases unmatched to any gene: 8. CDR3 in DNA: TGTGCCAGCAGCCCGACAGGGAGGGGGAACACTGAAGCTTTCTTT. As protein: CASSPTGRGNTEAFF.

The CDR3 sequence is CASSVTSGRTYNEQFF. The CDR3 nucleotides read TGTGCCAGCAGCGTAACTAGCGGGAGAACCTACAATGAGCAGTTCTTC. The V and J genes are TRBV7-2 and TRBJ2-1; 11 bases are shared with TRBD2. Trimming cost V 5 bases and J 2 bases; bases outside gene matches: 5. The CDR3 runs 16 residues. From germline, CDR1 is SGHTA and CDR2 FQGNSA.

The gene calls are TRBV27 and TRBJ2-3, with 10 bases aligning to TRBD1. Trimming took 6 bases from V and 3 from J; bases not matched to a gene: 6. The CDR3 is 15 amino acids. CDR1 is MNHEY, CDR2 SMNVEV, per germline (reference sequence). The CDR3 bases are TGTGCCAGCAGCACGGACAGGGGGAGGACAGATACGCAGTATTTT. It yields the protein CASSTDRGRTDTQYF.

V gene TRBV27 combines with J gene TRBJ1-1; the D gene is possibly TRBD1 (6 bases). This CDR3 is 14 amino acids long. Trimming shortened V by 5 bases and J by 4 bases, and 14 bases separated the two germline ends. CDR1 and CDR2 (germline): MNHEY, SMNVEV (reference sequence). The CDR3 protein is CASSAGQTTTEAFF. CDR3 DNA: TGTGCCAGCAGTGCCGGACAGACTACCACTGAAGCTTTCTTT.

V gene TRBV15 combines with J gene TRBJ1-2; a weak D match, TRBD1 (6 bases). Deletions cut 6 bases from V and 0 bases from J, with 11 bases between. Germline CDR1 reads LNHNV; CDR2 reads YYDKDF (reference sequence). The CDR3 runs 14 residues. CDR3 protein: CATSPDSTNYGYTF. In DNA form, the CDR3 reads TGTGCCACCAGTCCGGACAGCACTAACTATGGCTACACCTTC.

V gene TRBV11-3 combines with J gene TRBJ2-5; D possibly corresponds to TRBD2 (6 bases). Germline V gene data show CDR1 as SGHNT and CDR2 as YENEEA. The CDR3 loop spans 13 amino acids. Trimming took off 4 bases at V and 5 bases at J, with 11 bases between the two ends. The CDR3 region has the DNA TGTGCCAGCAGCTCCCGACTAGAGGAGACCCAGTACTTC. It translates to CASSSRLEETQYF. The full variable domain, completed using reference TRBV11-3 and TRBJ2-5, is EAGVVQSPRYKIIEKKQPVAFWCNPISGHNTLYWYLQNLGQGPELLIRYENEEAVDDSQLPKDRFSAERLKGVDSTLKIQPAELGDSAVYLCASSSRLEETQYFGPGTRLLVL.

The chain couples TRBV5-6 to TRBJ2-3; D is perhaps TRBD2 (6 bases). The V gene's germline CDR1 is SGHDT and CDR2 YYEEEE. This CDR3 has 12 amino acids. The V end was cut by 4 bases, the J end by 12 bases, with 15 bases between. The CDR3 loop is CASSLWRGDQYF. In nucleotides, the CDR3 is TGTGCCAGCAGCCTATGGCGGGGCGACCAGTATTTT. Full variable domain (rest looked up from reference TRBV5-6 and TRBJ2-3): DAGVTQSPTHLIKTRGQQVTLRCSPKSGHDTVSWYQQALGQGPQFIFQYYEEEERQRGNFPDRFSGHQFPNYSSELNVNALLLGDSALYLCASSLWRGDQYFGPGTRLTVL.

This clone came up a few times. V and J are TRBV30 and TRBJ1-4, with a weak D call TRBD1 (5 bases). The CDR3 consists of 14 residues. The V end was cut by 5 bases, the J end by 8 bases, with 18 bases between. Germline V gene lookup returns CDR1 GTSNPN and CDR2 SVGIG (reference sequence). In nucleotides, the CDR3 is TGTGCCTGGCTACCCCGAGGTTGGGGGGAAAAACTGTTTTTT. Amino acid sequence: CAWLPRGWGEKLFF.